The sequence of this T cell receptor beta chain was determined in a study of blood T cell repertoires in COVID-19. Study in general: Collection of acute and convalescent COVID-19 samples took place in the United States, Italy and Spain. The cDNA or gDNA used as material had been derived from T cells, B-cell-depleted T cells, or PBMCs.

This CDR3 has 15 amino acids. Trimming cost V 2 bases and J 2 bases, with 10 bases left between them. Germline V gene lookup returns CDR1 LNHDA and CDR2 SQIVND (reference sequence). In the study's own analysis: For nucleated cells, counts were estimated from reference gene primer amplification. Here immunoSEQ multiplex PCR was the method, and the copy in TCRdb shows in-frame clones only, minus some. V and J calls and clone size are as listed in that table; D and trimming were resolved from the DNA. The sample gives over 200,000 clones, about 88% of which show up once; 1.5% to 2% is in the top ten. The sequence came from a man aged 40-50 years with active or convalescent COVID-19. Sequenced sample: peripheral blood. The genes are TRBV19 and TRBJ1-5; D uncertain. The CDR3 DNA reads TGTGCCAGTAGTATATGGAGGAGAGGCAATCAGCCCCAGCATTTT. It yields the protein CASSIWRRGNQPQHF.